Listed here is a single T cell receptor beta chain. Participant ages covered roughly 18 to 89 years across 24 US areas. The length of the CDR3 is 18 residues. Germline V gene lookup returns CDR1 MGHRA and CDR2 YSYEKL. V lost 0 bases to trimming and J lost 5 bases; unmatched junction nucleotides: 11. This sample stems from a study of blood T cell repertoires in COVID-19. Original analysis: Estimation of nucleated cell counts was performed using reference gene primer amplification. Using immunoSEQ multiplex PCR, the repertoire was profiled, and TCRdb retains in-frame clones only, with some absent. The D gene and trimming were derived from the DNA, and the V and J assignments and clone size from that table. The sample has a few hundred thousand clones, nearly 90% seen once.

This TCR was sampled from a young man who had been exposed to COVID-19. Sequencing input: PBMCs or T cells enriched from blood (not recorded which). The rearrangement links TRBV4-1 to TRBJ2-3; 10 bases fit TRBD2. The CDR3 DNA reads TGCGCCAGCAGCCAAGAGGGATCCCTAGCGGGGGCTGGAGATACGCAGTATTTT. It translates to CASSQEGSLAGAGDTQYF.